Reported below is one T cell receptor beta chain. The data were produced by immunoSEQ multiplex PCR, yet TCRdb's version contains in-frame clones alone and is incomplete. This sample has 19,000 or so clones, with 70% to 90% found just once. The data were obtained in a study of T cell changes during pregnancy in multiple sclerosis. CDR3 length: 12 amino acids. Trimming took off 6 bases at V and 9 bases at J, with 12 bases between the two ends. Germline loops: CDR1 LGHNT, CDR2 FRNRAP. This TCR was sampled from a female donor in good health, enrolled as a control in a pregnancy study. Sequencing used CD4+ T cells from peripheral blood mononuclear cells, obtained in the first trimester of pregnancy. The rearrangement uses TRBV12-5 and TRBJ2-1; the D gene is possibly TRBD1 (6 bases). The CDR3 DNA reads TGTGCTAGTGGCCTCAGGGGTACTGAGCAGTTCTTC. Its translation: CASGLRGTEQFF.